This T cell receptor (beta chain) was sequenced for a study of blood T cell repertoires in COVID-19. The overall study: Samples came from the United States, Italy and Spain, spanning acute and convalescent COVID-19.

CDR1 is SGDLS, CDR2 YYNGEE, per germline. The CDR3 runs 13 residues. V lost 0 bases and J lost 5, with 6 bases in between. Original processing methods: Scientists estimated how many nucleated cells there were by amplifying reference gene primers. TCRdb's table, derived via immunoSEQ multiplex PCR, lists solely in-frame clones and lacks some. From that table come the V and J calls and clone size; the DNA was used to work out D and trimming. The repertoire includes 300,000 to 350,000 clones, nearly 90% of them detected once, and around 4.4% sits in the top ten. This study enrolled people aged roughly 18 to 100 from about two dozen US geographic areas.

The source material was PBMCs or T cells enriched from blood (not recorded which). The V call is TRBV9, the J call TRBJ2-1; no clear D. This receptor was taken from a woman younger than 30 with acute COVID-19. The CDR3 bases are TGTGCCAGCAGCGTAGGGGCCGACAATGAGCAGTTCTTC. Protein product: CASSVGADNEQFF.